Listed below are T cell receptor beta chains from one sample, sequenced in a study of T cell repertoires in cytomegalovirus infection. One entry per CDR3 protein results from TCRdb running MiXCR on the reads. This sample has under 850,000 distinct CDR3 sequences; 35% to 40% occur once, and the top ten carry around 3%. Sequencing was done on a sample of PBMCs. The receptors were sampled from a human donor in good health (CMV status not recorded). Some clones in this sample may be carry-over from other donors' samples. Each CDR3 is given with its conserved first and last residue. A D gene is named only where the DNA matches it firmly. Clone size is stated in some rows and not others, as once, few, many or a class when expanded.

d_call: TRBD1; j_call: TRBJ1-5; v_call: TRBV4-1; clone_size: .; cdr3_nt: TGTGCCAGCAGCCAAGACAGGGGGGAGATTCGCAATCAGCCCCAGCATTTT; cdr3_aa: CASSQDRGEIRNQPQHF
d_call: .; j_call: TRBJ1-2; v_call: TRBV4-1; clone_size: .; cdr3_nt: TGCGCCAGCAGCCAAGAGGAGATGGATGGGTATGGCTACACCTTC; cdr3_aa: CASSQEEMDGYGYTF
d_call: .; j_call: TRBJ1-1; v_call: TRBV7-8; clone_size: few; cdr3_nt: TGTGCCAGCAGCCGAGGCGGGGTCACTGAAGCTTTCTTT; cdr3_aa: CASSRGGVTEAFF
d_call: TRBD2; j_call: TRBJ2-5; v_call: TRBV9; clone_size: once; cdr3_nt: TGTGCCAGCAGCGTAGATAGCGGGGGGGCCCACGAGACCCAGTACTTC; cdr3_aa: CASSVDSGGAHETQYF
d_call: .; j_call: TRBJ1-1; v_call: TRBV6-5; clone_size: .; cdr3_nt: TGTGCCAGCAGCTACAGAGCAGGGGTAGCTGAAGCTTTCTTT; cdr3_aa: CASSYRAGVAEAFF
d_call: TRBD2; j_call: TRBJ2-4; v_call: TRBV6-1; clone_size: .; cdr3_nt: TGTGCCAGCAGCTATGGGACTAGCGACCGATCCCAGTACTTC; cdr3_aa: CASSYGTSDRSQYF
d_call: .; j_call: TRBJ1-2; v_call: TRBV28; clone_size: few; cdr3_nt: TGTGCCAGCAGTTTTAATTCGAGAACCCGTCCGGGCTACACCTTC; cdr3_aa: CASSFNSRTRPGYTF
d_call: .; j_call: TRBJ1-3; v_call: TRBV18; clone_size: once; cdr3_nt: TGTGCCAGCTCACCGATTCCGGGACCGCTCTCTGGAAACACCATATATTTT; cdr3_aa: CASSPIPGPLSGNTIYF
d_call: .; j_call: TRBJ2-2; v_call: TRBV7-3; clone_size: .; cdr3_nt: TGTGCCAGCAGCTTAACGGAGGGGTCCACCGGGGAGCTGTCTTTT; cdr3_aa: CASSLTEGSTGELSF
d_call: TRBD1; j_call: TRBJ2-6; v_call: TRBV5-5; clone_size: few; cdr3_nt: TGTGCCAGCAGCTTAACGACAGGGGGGTCCTCTGGGGCCAACGTCCTGACTTTC; cdr3_aa: CASSLTTGGSSGANVLTF
d_call: .; j_call: TRBJ2-3; v_call: TRBV7-8; clone_size: .; cdr3_nt: TGTGCCAGCAGACCCCATGGGGCAGATACGCAGTATTTT; cdr3_aa: CASRPHGADTQYF
d_call: .; j_call: TRBJ2-7; v_call: TRBV11-2; clone_size: few; cdr3_nt: TGTGCCAGCAGCTGGGGTTGGGGGTCGGCCGAGCAGTACTTC; cdr3_aa: CASSWGWGSAEQYF
d_call: .; j_call: TRBJ2-5; v_call: TRBV5-1; clone_size: .; cdr3_nt: TGCGCCAGCAGCTTGGGAGCGAACCAAGAGACCCAGTACTTC; cdr3_aa: CASSLGANQETQYF
d_call: .; j_call: TRBJ2-2; v_call: TRBV7-6; clone_size: .; cdr3_nt: TGTGCCTGCAGCAAAGGGATAGTGGACACCGGGGAGCTGTTTTTT; cdr3_aa: CACSKGIVDTGELFF
d_call: TRBD2; j_call: TRBJ2-1; v_call: TRBV6-5; clone_size: .; cdr3_nt: TGTGCCAGCAGTTACCGTAATTTAGGACTAGCGAACAATGAGCAGTTCTTC; cdr3_aa: CASSYRNLGLANNEQFF
d_call: TRBD2; j_call: TRBJ2-5; v_call: TRBV6-5; clone_size: .; cdr3_nt: TGTGCCAGCAGTTCGCTCGCGGGGGAAGGATTGGGCGCCCAGTACTTC; cdr3_aa: CASSSLAGEGLGAQYF
d_call: .; j_call: TRBJ2-6; v_call: TRBV6-6; clone_size: .; cdr3_nt: TGTGCCAGCAGTGGGTCCAACATAGACAGCTCTGGGGCCGACGTCCTGACTTTC; cdr3_aa: CASSGSNIDSSGADVLTF
d_call: .; j_call: TRBJ1-4; v_call: TRBV2; clone_size: .; cdr3_nt: TGTGCCAGCAGCTTTAAGAGAACTAATGAAAAACTGTTTTTT; cdr3_aa: CASSFKRTNEKLFF
d_call: .; j_call: TRBJ2-3; v_call: TRBV7-2; clone_size: few; cdr3_nt: TGTGCCAGCAGCTACCGAGATACGCAGTATTTT; cdr3_aa: CASSYRDTQYF
d_call: TRBD2; j_call: TRBJ2-1; v_call: TRBV4-3; clone_size: few; cdr3_nt: TGCGCCAGCAGCCAAAGCGGGAGCTCCTACAATGAGCAGTTCTTC; cdr3_aa: CASSQSGSSYNEQFF
d_call: TRBD1; j_call: TRBJ2-3; v_call: TRBV20-1; clone_size: .; cdr3_nt: TGCAGTGGGGACAGGAGCACAGATACGCAGTATTTT; cdr3_aa: CSGDRSTDTQYF
d_call: .; j_call: TRBJ1-1; v_call: TRBV6-5; clone_size: .; cdr3_nt: TGTGCCACCTTCCGGGGGGGGGCGGTCACTGAAGCTTTCTTT; cdr3_aa: CATFRGGAVTEAFF
d_call: .; j_call: TRBJ2-5; v_call: TRBV9; clone_size: .; cdr3_nt: TGTGCCAGCAGCCCCACGAGCGGAGCGGAGACCCAGTACTTC; cdr3_aa: CASSPTSGAETQYF
d_call: .; j_call: TRBJ2-7; v_call: TRBV11-1; clone_size: .; cdr3_nt: TGTGCCAGCAGCTTAGTACCCGCAAGGTCCTACGAGCAGTACTTC; cdr3_aa: CASSLVPARSYEQYF
d_call: .; j_call: TRBJ1-2; v_call: TRBV11-2; clone_size: few; cdr3_nt: TGTGCCAGCAGCTCACTTAGCTTGTACACCTTC; cdr3_aa: CASSSLSLYTF
d_call: .; j_call: TRBJ2-1; v_call: TRBV19; clone_size: few; cdr3_nt: TGTGCCAGTAGTATAATAGGCCAATCTCGGTTCTTC; cdr3_aa: CASSIIGQSRFF
d_call: .; j_call: TRBJ1-5; v_call: TRBV20-1; clone_size: .; cdr3_nt: TGCAGTGTCCCGGGACGGTCCAATCAGCCCCAGCATTTT; cdr3_aa: CSVPGRSNQPQHF
d_call: .; j_call: TRBJ1-5; v_call: TRBV27; clone_size: .; cdr3_nt: TGTGCCAGCAGTTTATCGAGGGCGGCCAATCAGCCCCAGCATTTT; cdr3_aa: CASSLSRAANQPQHF
d_call: .; j_call: TRBJ2-1; v_call: TRBV7-2; clone_size: .; cdr3_nt: TGTGCCAGCACCATGCGGGCGGCTTACAATGAGCAGTTCTTC; cdr3_aa: CASTMRAAYNEQFF
d_call: .; j_call: TRBJ1-1; v_call: TRBV30; clone_size: .; cdr3_nt: TGTGCCTGGAGCGGAGAGAACACTGAAGCTTTCTTT; cdr3_aa: CAWSGENTEAFF
d_call: .; j_call: TRBJ1-6; v_call: TRBV27; clone_size: once; cdr3_nt: TGTGCCAGCAGCCGTAGGGGGGTGTTGAATTCACCCCTCCACTTT; cdr3_aa: CASSRRGVLNSPLHF
d_call: .; j_call: TRBJ1-1; v_call: TRBV6-6; clone_size: .; cdr3_nt: TGTGCCAGCAGTTACGGGGGGGCTGGGAACACTGAAGCTTTCTTT; cdr3_aa: CASSYGGAGNTEAFF
d_call: TRBD2; j_call: TRBJ2-7; v_call: TRBV28; clone_size: few; cdr3_nt: TGTGCCAGCAGTTCCCCCGGGACTAGCTCCGAGCAGTACTTC; cdr3_aa: CASSSPGTSSEQYF
d_call: TRBD2; j_call: TRBJ2-1; v_call: TRBV7-9; clone_size: few; cdr3_nt: TGTGCCAGCAGCTTAGCGCCTAGCGGGATGGATGAGCAGTTCTTC; cdr3_aa: CASSLAPSGMDEQFF
d_call: .; j_call: TRBJ2-3; v_call: TRBV7-2; clone_size: few; cdr3_nt: TGTGCCAGCAGCTCCCGGGACGGACGGACAGATACGCAGTATTTT; cdr3_aa: CASSSRDGRTDTQYF
d_call: .; j_call: TRBJ2-3; v_call: TRBV15; clone_size: few; cdr3_nt: TGTGCCACCAGCAACAGGGTGGTAGGAGATACGCAGTATTTT; cdr3_aa: CATSNRVVGDTQYF
d_call: .; j_call: TRBJ1-1; v_call: TRBV7-9; clone_size: .; cdr3_nt: TGTGCCAGCAGCTTAACCGGGGGGGCCGGGGCTGAAGCTTTCTTT; cdr3_aa: CASSLTGGAGAEAFF
d_call: TRBD2; j_call: TRBJ2-7; v_call: TRBV5-4; clone_size: .; cdr3_nt: TGTGCCAGCAGCTTGGCCGGCGCGGGAGCCTACGAGCAGTACTTC; cdr3_aa: CASSLAGAGAYEQYF
d_call: .; j_call: TRBJ2-7; v_call: TRBV24-1; clone_size: many; cdr3_nt: TGTGCCACCAGTGACCGCAATAGGGACGGACGCTACGAGCAGTACTTC; cdr3_aa: CATSDRNRDGRYEQYF
d_call: .; j_call: TRBJ2-1; v_call: TRBV6-6; clone_size: .; cdr3_nt: TGTGCCCGCAGTTATAACGACCGGCGCGCCTACAATGAGCAGTTCTTC; cdr3_aa: CARSYNDRRAYNEQFF
d_call: .; j_call: TRBJ1-5; v_call: TRBV6-5; clone_size: .; cdr3_nt: TGTGCCAGCAGTCCCGGGACTCAGCCCCAGCATTTT; cdr3_aa: CASSPGTQPQHF
d_call: TRBD1; j_call: TRBJ1-5; v_call: TRBV7-6; clone_size: few; cdr3_nt: TGTGCCAGCAGCGGAGACAGGGGACAGCCCCAGCATTTT; cdr3_aa: CASSGDRGQPQHF
d_call: .; j_call: TRBJ1-1; v_call: TRBV12-3/TRBV12-4; clone_size: few; cdr3_nt: TGTGCCAGCAGTTTTCTGTGGGGTTGGAACACTGAAGCTTTCTTT; cdr3_aa: CASSFLWGWNTEAFF
d_call: TRBD2; j_call: TRBJ2-5; v_call: TRBV28; clone_size: few; cdr3_nt: TGTGCCAGCAGAGTAGCGGGAGGAGGAGAGACCCAGTACTTC; cdr3_aa: CASRVAGGGETQYF
d_call: TRBD2; j_call: TRBJ2-3; v_call: TRBV4-1; clone_size: many; cdr3_nt: TGCGCCAGCAGCCAAGACCCGCTGGGGGTAGCGGGGAGCACAGATACGCAGTATTTT; cdr3_aa: CASSQDPLGVAGSTDTQYF